Listed below are T cell receptor beta chains from one sample, sequenced in a study of cytomegalovirus exposure and HLA in healthy donors. Repertoires were generated with immunoSEQ multiplex PCR, while TCRdb's copy carries only in-frame clones and drops some. The sample holds around 170,000 clones; roughly 75% are singletons and the top ten take 1%. The sample was PBMCs. These receptors all come from a woman aged 45-59 years in good health and CMV-seropositive. Each CDR3 is given with its conserved first and last residue. Fields, in order: CDR3 protein, CDR3 DNA, D gene, clone size, V gene, J gene. A D gene is named only where the DNA matches it firmly. Clone size is stated in some rows and not others, as once, few, many or a class when expanded.

cdr3_aa: CASQWGRNTGELFF
cdr3_nt: TGTGCCAGCCAGTGGGGGCGGAACACCGGGGAGCTGTTTTTT
d_call: NA
clone_size: NA
v_call: TRBV6-5
j_call: TRBJ2-2

cdr3_aa: CASSPEQTSYEQYF
cdr3_nt: TGCGCCAGCAGCCCTGAACAGACATCCTACGAGCAGTACTTC
d_call: NA
clone_size: few
v_call: TRBV4-3
j_call: TRBJ2-7

cdr3_aa: CASSDRGTPSYEQYF
cdr3_nt: TGTGCCAGCAGCGACAGAGGAACCCCCTCCTACGAGCAGTACTTC
d_call: NA
clone_size: NA
v_call: TRBV4-2
j_call: TRBJ2-7

cdr3_aa: CASSLAERNFRGEQFF
cdr3_nt: TGCGCCAGCAGCTTGGCCGAGCGTAACTTTAGGGGTGAGCAGTTCTTC
d_call: NA
clone_size: NA
v_call: TRBV5-1
j_call: TRBJ2-1

cdr3_aa: CASSQDRTGAYNEQFF
cdr3_nt: TGCGCCAGCAGCCAAGATCGGACAGGGGCCTACAATGAGCAGTTCTTC
d_call: TRBD1
clone_size: NA
v_call: TRBV4-3
j_call: TRBJ2-1

cdr3_aa: CASSFRTPGVSGELFF
cdr3_nt: TGTGCCAGCAGCTTTCGGACTCCCGGGGTTTCGGGGGAGCTGTTTTTT
d_call: NA
clone_size: NA
v_call: TRBV7-9
j_call: TRBJ2-2

cdr3_aa: CASSPKGQATYNEQFF
cdr3_nt: TGTGCCAGCAGTCCTAAAGGACAGGCAACCTACAATGAGCAGTTCTTC
d_call: TRBD1
clone_size: once
v_call: TRBV28
j_call: TRBJ2-1

cdr3_aa: CASSPGDSSYEQYF
cdr3_nt: TGTGCCAGCAGCCCCGGGGACAGCTCCTACGAGCAGTACTTC
d_call: TRBD1
clone_size: NA
v_call: TRBV7-2
j_call: TRBJ2-7

cdr3_aa: CASSLNLDGDPRGEQFF
cdr3_nt: TGTGCCAGCAGCTTGAACCTGGACGGGGACCCCCGGGGGGAGCAGTTCTTC
d_call: NA
clone_size: once
v_call: TRBV7-6
j_call: TRBJ2-1

cdr3_aa: CASSVETGSYNEQFF
cdr3_nt: TGTGCCAGCAGCGTAGAAACAGGGTCCTACAATGAGCAGTTCTTC
d_call: NA
clone_size: NA
v_call: TRBV9
j_call: TRBJ2-1

cdr3_aa: CASSYSSGGRNTIYF
cdr3_nt: TGTGCCAGCAGTTACTCGTCGGGGGGCCGAAACACCATATATTTT
d_call: NA
clone_size: once
v_call: TRBV6-5
j_call: TRBJ1-3

cdr3_aa: CASSPSTSGTYTGELFF
cdr3_nt: TGTGCCAGCAGTCCCTCAACTAGCGGGACTTACACCGGGGAGCTGTTTTTT
d_call: TRBD2
clone_size: NA
v_call: TRBV27
j_call: TRBJ2-2

cdr3_aa: CASSGDNHPQETQYF
cdr3_nt: TGTGCCAGCAGCGGCGACAACCACCCTCAAGAGACCCAGTACTTC
d_call: NA
clone_size: few
v_call: TRBV25-1
j_call: TRBJ2-5

cdr3_aa: CASSVGGGPPGNTQYF
cdr3_nt: TGTGCCAGCAGCGTAGGGGGGGGACCGCCCGGAAATACGCAGTATTTT
d_call: TRBD2
clone_size: NA
v_call: TRBV9
j_call: TRBJ2-3

cdr3_aa: CSVHRDVNEQFF
cdr3_nt: TGCAGCGTTCACAGGGATGTCAATGAGCAGTTCTTC
d_call: NA
clone_size: NA
v_call: TRBV29-1
j_call: TRBJ2-1

cdr3_aa: CASSLSAGTQGQYF
cdr3_nt: TGTGCCAGCAGTTTATCGGCAGGCACCCAGGGGCAGTACTTC
d_call: NA
clone_size: NA
v_call: TRBV28
j_call: TRBJ2-7

cdr3_aa: CASSPSVGGWVTGELFF
cdr3_nt: TGTGCCAGCAGCCCCTCGGTGGGGGGATGGGTCACCGGGGAGCTGTTTTTT
d_call: NA
clone_size: NA
v_call: TRBV28
j_call: TRBJ2-2

cdr3_aa: CASSPSGGGGGKNQPQHF
cdr3_nt: TGTGCCAGCAGTCCTAGTGGGGGCGGGGGGGGCAAGAATCAGCCCCAGCATTTT
d_call: NA
clone_size: NA
v_call: TRBV27
j_call: TRBJ1-5

cdr3_aa: CASTGLGSQPQHF
cdr3_nt: TGTGCCAGTACAGGACTCGGGAGTCAGCCCCAGCATTTT
d_call: NA
clone_size: NA
v_call: TRBV19
j_call: TRBJ1-5

cdr3_aa: CASCDQGAKKTQYF
cdr3_nt: TGTGCCAGCTGTGATCAGGGGGCTAAGAAGACCCAGTACTTC
d_call: TRBD1
clone_size: once
v_call: TRBV6-1
j_call: TRBJ2-5

cdr3_aa: CASSLLQGESDTQYF
cdr3_nt: TGTGCCAGCAGCTTATTACAGGGGGAGTCAGATACGCAGTATTTT
d_call: TRBD1
clone_size: few
v_call: TRBV7-9
j_call: TRBJ2-3

cdr3_aa: CASSAALDNYGYTF
cdr3_nt: TGTGCCAGCAGCGCCGCTCTAGATAACTATGGCTACACCTTC
d_call: NA
clone_size: once
v_call: TRBV2
j_call: TRBJ1-2

cdr3_aa: CASSLGGFGANEKLFF
cdr3_nt: TGTGCCAGCAGTTTAGGGGGCTTTGGAGCTAATGAAAAACTGTTTTTT
d_call: NA
clone_size: once
v_call: TRBV28
j_call: TRBJ1-4

cdr3_aa: CASSSRERNTEAFF
cdr3_nt: TGTGCCAGCAGCTCACGGGAGAGAAACACTGAAGCTTTCTTT
d_call: NA
clone_size: NA
v_call: TRBV7-8
j_call: TRBJ1-1

cdr3_aa: CASSSLQGTEAFF
cdr3_nt: TGTGCCAGCAGCTCCCTTCAGGGGACTGAAGCTTTCTTT
d_call: NA
clone_size: NA
v_call: TRBV7-9
j_call: TRBJ1-1

cdr3_aa: CASSEARTGGYEQYF
cdr3_nt: TGTGCCAGCAGTGAAGCGAGGACAGGGGGCTACGAGCAGTACTTC
d_call: TRBD1
clone_size: NA
v_call: TRBV6-1
j_call: TRBJ2-7

cdr3_aa: CATLRRLTRTGGTEAFF
cdr3_nt: TGCGCCACACTAAGACGGCTGACGCGGACGGGAGGGACTGAAGCTTTCTTT
d_call: NA
clone_size: NA
v_call: TRBV23-1
j_call: TRBJ1-1

cdr3_aa: CASSLLGGAQPQHF
cdr3_nt: TGTGCCAGCAGTTTATTAGGGGGAGCTCAGCCCCAGCATTTT
d_call: NA
clone_size: NA
v_call: TRBV27
j_call: TRBJ1-5

cdr3_aa: CASSVNPGQGNSRGYTF
cdr3_nt: TGTGCCAGCAGTGTAAATCCGGGACAGGGAAATTCTCGTGGCTACACCTTC
d_call: TRBD1
clone_size: NA
v_call: TRBV27
j_call: TRBJ1-2

cdr3_aa: CASSQAPVGTGGSSYEQYF
cdr3_nt: TGTGCCAGCAGCCAAGCCCCGGTCGGGACGGGGGGTAGCTCCTACGAGCAGTACTTC
d_call: TRBD2
clone_size: once
v_call: TRBV4-2
j_call: TRBJ2-7

cdr3_aa: CASSVATSGGASTDTQYF
cdr3_nt: TGTGCCAGCAGCGTAGCGACTAGCGGGGGGGCCTCGACAGATACGCAGTATTTT
d_call: TRBD2
clone_size: few
v_call: TRBV9
j_call: TRBJ2-3

cdr3_aa: CASSSGRGDNEQFF
cdr3_nt: TGTGCCAGCAGTTCCGGGAGAGGGGACAATGAGCAGTTCTTC
d_call: NA
clone_size: NA
v_call: TRBV27
j_call: TRBJ2-1

cdr3_aa: CASSGGQGGGEKLFF
cdr3_nt: TGTGCCAGCAGCGGTGGACAGGGCGGCGGTGAAAAACTGTTTTTT
d_call: TRBD1
clone_size: NA
v_call: TRBV9
j_call: TRBJ1-4

cdr3_aa: CASSSASVGYNSPLHF
cdr3_nt: TGTGCCAGTAGTTCCGCCTCGGTCGGCTATAATTCACCCCTCCACTTT
d_call: NA
clone_size: NA
v_call: TRBV19
j_call: TRBJ1-6

cdr3_aa: CASSLVTGGYTF
cdr3_nt: TGTGCCAGCAGCTTGGTAACGGGGGGCTACACCTTC
d_call: NA
clone_size: NA
v_call: TRBV5-4
j_call: TRBJ1-2

cdr3_aa: CASSQGTAHSNQPQHF
cdr3_nt: TGTGCCAGCAGCCAAGGGACAGCTCATAGCAATCAGCCCCAGCATTTT
d_call: NA
clone_size: NA
v_call: TRBV14
j_call: TRBJ1-5

cdr3_aa: CASSYRTSGVETQYF
cdr3_nt: TGTGCCAGCAGCTATAGGACTAGCGGGGTAGAGACCCAGTACTTC
d_call: TRBD2
clone_size: few
v_call: TRBV7-2
j_call: TRBJ2-5

cdr3_aa: CASSRTSGRAAAQYF
cdr3_nt: TGTGCCAGCAGCCGTACTAGCGGGAGGGCCGCGGCGCAGTATTTT
d_call: TRBD2
clone_size: NA
v_call: TRBV7-2
j_call: TRBJ2-3

cdr3_aa: CASRGTGLSYNEQFF
cdr3_nt: TGTGCCAGCAGGGGGACAGGGTTATCCTACAATGAGCAGTTCTTC
d_call: TRBD1
clone_size: NA
v_call: TRBV7-3
j_call: TRBJ2-1

cdr3_aa: CASRDGGPGNTIYF
cdr3_nt: TGTGCCAGCAGGGATGGTGGGCCTGGAAACACCATATATTTT
d_call: NA
clone_size: NA
v_call: TRBV14
j_call: TRBJ1-3

cdr3_aa: CASSESQGAMDGYTF
cdr3_nt: TGTGCCAGCAGTGAAAGTCAGGGGGCGATGGATGGCTACACCTTC
d_call: TRBD1
clone_size: NA
v_call: TRBV6-1
j_call: TRBJ1-2

cdr3_aa: CASSFQTGELFF
cdr3_nt: TGTGCCAGCAGCTTCCAAACCGGGGAGCTGTTTTTT
d_call: NA
clone_size: once
v_call: TRBV11-2
j_call: TRBJ2-2

cdr3_aa: CASRLGRGVSYEQYF
cdr3_nt: TGTGCCAGCAGACTCGGGAGGGGGGTTTCCTACGAGCAGTACTTC
d_call: TRBD2
clone_size: NA
v_call: TRBV6-1
j_call: TRBJ2-7

cdr3_aa: CASSTRQAHEQYF
cdr3_nt: TGTGCCAGCAGTACCAGACAGGCCCACGAGCAGTACTTC
d_call: NA
clone_size: NA
v_call: TRBV6-1
j_call: TRBJ2-7

cdr3_aa: CASRPGLAEANYEQYF
cdr3_nt: TGCGCCAGCAGACCTGGACTAGCCGAGGCGAACTACGAGCAGTACTTC
d_call: TRBD2
clone_size: NA
v_call: TRBV5-1
j_call: TRBJ2-7

cdr3_aa: CASSLVRGQGFGGNTIYF
cdr3_nt: TGTGCCAGCAGCTTGGTCCGGGGACAGGGGTTCGGTGGAAACACCATATATTTT
d_call: TRBD1
clone_size: NA
v_call: TRBV5-6
j_call: TRBJ1-3

cdr3_aa: CASSLAETGASGYTF
cdr3_nt: TGTGCCAGCAGCTTAGCCGAGACAGGGGCTTCTGGCTACACCTTC
d_call: TRBD1
clone_size: NA
v_call: TRBV7-9
j_call: TRBJ1-2

cdr3_aa: CASSQITSGGFQETQYF
cdr3_nt: TGTGCCAGCAGCCAAATCACTAGCGGGGGGTTCCAAGAGACCCAGTACTTC
d_call: TRBD2
clone_size: NA
v_call: TRBV4-2
j_call: TRBJ2-5

cdr3_aa: CASSFAGSYEQYF
cdr3_nt: TGTGCCAGCAGCTTCGCGGGGAGCTACGAGCAGTACTTC
d_call: NA
clone_size: NA
v_call: TRBV7-2
j_call: TRBJ2-7

cdr3_aa: CASSPGTSGSIYNEQFF
cdr3_nt: TGCGCCAGCAGCCCTGGGACTAGCGGGAGCATTTACAATGAGCAGTTCTTC
d_call: TRBD2
clone_size: NA
v_call: TRBV4-3
j_call: TRBJ2-1

cdr3_aa: CASSSGRGYQPQHF
cdr3_nt: TGTGCCAGCAGCTCAGGGAGGGGCTATCAGCCCCAGCATTTT
d_call: NA
clone_size: NA
v_call: TRBV9
j_call: TRBJ1-5

cdr3_aa: CASTRTGIGNTIYF
cdr3_nt: TGTGCCAGCACTAGGACAGGCATTGGAAACACCATATATTTT
d_call: TRBD1
clone_size: NA
v_call: TRBV2
j_call: TRBJ1-3

cdr3_aa: CASSQDRVSGNTIYF
cdr3_nt: TGTGCCAGCAGCCAAGACAGGGTCTCTGGAAACACCATATATTTT
d_call: NA
clone_size: NA
v_call: TRBV14
j_call: TRBJ1-3

cdr3_aa: CASTRTGTVNTEAFF
cdr3_nt: TGTGCCAGCACCAGAACCGGGACAGTCAACACTGAAGCTTTCTTT
d_call: TRBD1
clone_size: NA
v_call: TRBV6-5
j_call: TRBJ1-1

cdr3_aa: CASSKYWQALAGEQYF
cdr3_nt: TGTGCCAGTAGTAAATATTGGCAGGCCCTTGCGGGGGAGCAGTACTTC
d_call: TRBD2
clone_size: NA
v_call: TRBV19
j_call: TRBJ2-5